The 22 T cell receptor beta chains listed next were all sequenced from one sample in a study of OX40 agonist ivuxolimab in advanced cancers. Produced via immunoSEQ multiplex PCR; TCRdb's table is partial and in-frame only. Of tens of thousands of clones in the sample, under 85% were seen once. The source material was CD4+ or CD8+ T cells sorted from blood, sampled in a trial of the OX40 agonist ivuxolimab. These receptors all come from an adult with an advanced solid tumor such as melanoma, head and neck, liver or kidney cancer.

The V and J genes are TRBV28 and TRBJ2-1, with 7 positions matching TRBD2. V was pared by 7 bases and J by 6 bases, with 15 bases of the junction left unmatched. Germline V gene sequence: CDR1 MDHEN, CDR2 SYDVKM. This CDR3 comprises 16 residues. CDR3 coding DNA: TGTGCCAGCACCCAACCGGGAGCGGGAAGGGGCAATGAGCAGTTCTTC. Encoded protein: CASTQPGAGRGNEQFF.

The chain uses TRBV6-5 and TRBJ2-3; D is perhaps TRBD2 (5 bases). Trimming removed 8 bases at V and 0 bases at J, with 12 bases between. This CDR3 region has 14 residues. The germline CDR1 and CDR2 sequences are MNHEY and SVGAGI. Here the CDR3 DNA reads TGTGCCAGCGGGCCGGGGAGAAGCACAGATACGCAGTATTTT. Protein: CASGPGRSTDTQYF.

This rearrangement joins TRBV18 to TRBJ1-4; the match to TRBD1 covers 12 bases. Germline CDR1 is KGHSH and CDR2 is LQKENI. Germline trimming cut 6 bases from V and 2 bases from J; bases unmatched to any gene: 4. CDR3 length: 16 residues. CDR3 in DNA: TGTGCCAGCTCCCTGGGACAGGGGGCTACTAATGAAAAACTGTTTTTT. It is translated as CASSLGQGATNEKLFF.

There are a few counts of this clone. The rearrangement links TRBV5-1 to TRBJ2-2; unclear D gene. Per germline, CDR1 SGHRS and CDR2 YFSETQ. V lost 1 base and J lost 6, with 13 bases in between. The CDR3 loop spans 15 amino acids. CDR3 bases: TGCGCCAGCAGCTTGTTCGACGTGTATGCCGGGGAGCTGTTTTTT. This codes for CASSLFDVYAGELFF. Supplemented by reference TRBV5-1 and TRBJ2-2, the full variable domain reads KAGVTQTPRYLIKTRGQQVTLSCSPISGHRSVSWYQQTPGQGLQFLFEYFSETQRNKGNFPGRFSGRQFSNSRSEMNVSTLELGDSALYLCASSLFDVYAGELFFGEGSRLTVL.

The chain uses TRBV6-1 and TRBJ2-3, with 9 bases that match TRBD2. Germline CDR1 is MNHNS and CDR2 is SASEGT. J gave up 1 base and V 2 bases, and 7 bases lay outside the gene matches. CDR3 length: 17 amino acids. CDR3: CASSESFIAGGTDTQYF. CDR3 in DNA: TGTGCCAGCAGTGAATCTTTTATAGCGGGAGGCACAGATACGCAGTATTTT.

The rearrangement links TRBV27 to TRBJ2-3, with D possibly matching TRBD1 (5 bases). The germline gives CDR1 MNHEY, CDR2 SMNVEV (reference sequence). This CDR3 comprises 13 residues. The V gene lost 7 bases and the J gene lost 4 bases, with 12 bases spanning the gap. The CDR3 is CASTSLGADTQYF. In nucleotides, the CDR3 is TGTGCCAGCACCAGTTTAGGGGCAGATACGCAGTATTTT.

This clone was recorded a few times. The CDR3 sequence is CASSQTSETYNEQFF. DNA for the CDR3: TGTGCCAGCTCACAGACTAGCGAGACCTACAATGAGCAGTTCTTC. This chain joins TRBV6-4 and TRBJ2-1; 8 bases line up with TRBD2. Germline loops: CDR1 MRHNA, CDR2 SNTAGT. CDR3 length equals 15 residues. The junction had 8 bases not matched to a gene; V was cut back by 8 bases and J by 2 bases.

The CDR3 DNA sequence: TGTGCCAGCGATGAGGCGCGGGCCGGGGAGCTGTTTTTT. It translates to CASDEARAGELFF. The chain has TRBV11-2 and TRBJ2-2; D possibly corresponds to TRBD2 (5 bases). Germline loops: CDR1 SGHAT, CDR2 FQNNGV. V shed 8 bases and J shed 6 bases, with 13 bases lying between them. The CDR3 is 13 amino acids.

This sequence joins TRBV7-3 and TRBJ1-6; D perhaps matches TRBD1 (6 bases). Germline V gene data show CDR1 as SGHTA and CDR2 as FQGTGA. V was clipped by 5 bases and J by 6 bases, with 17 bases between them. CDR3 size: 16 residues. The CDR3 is CASSPRGDSPNSPLHF. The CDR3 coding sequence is TGTGCCAGCAGCCCAAGGGGGGATTCCCCTAATTCACCCCTCCACTTT.

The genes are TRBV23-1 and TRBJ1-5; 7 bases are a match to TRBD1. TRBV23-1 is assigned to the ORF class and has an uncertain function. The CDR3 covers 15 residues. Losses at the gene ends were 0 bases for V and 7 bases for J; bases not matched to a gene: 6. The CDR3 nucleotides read TGCGCCAGCAGTCAATCCACACAGGGGCTCCAGCCCCAGCATTTT. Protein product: CASSQSTQGLQPQHF.

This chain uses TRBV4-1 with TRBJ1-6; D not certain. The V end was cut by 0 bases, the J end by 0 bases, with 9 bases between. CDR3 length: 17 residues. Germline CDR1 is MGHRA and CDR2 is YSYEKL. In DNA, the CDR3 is TGCGCCAGCAGCCAAGATCCACAGAGCTCCTATAATTCACCCCTCCACTTT. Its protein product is CASSQDPQSSYNSPLHF.

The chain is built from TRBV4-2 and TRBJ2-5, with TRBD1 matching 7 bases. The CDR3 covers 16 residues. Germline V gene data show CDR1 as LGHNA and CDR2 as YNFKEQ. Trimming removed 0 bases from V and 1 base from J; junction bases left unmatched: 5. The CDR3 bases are TGTGCCAGCAGCCAAGATCTTGAGGGGGCCCAAGAGACCCAGTACTTC. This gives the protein CASSQDLEGAQETQYF.

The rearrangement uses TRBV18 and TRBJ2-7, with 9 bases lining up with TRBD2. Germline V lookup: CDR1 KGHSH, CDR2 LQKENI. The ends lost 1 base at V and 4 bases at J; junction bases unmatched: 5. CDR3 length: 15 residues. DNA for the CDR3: TGTGCCAGCTCACCACTAACTAGCGGGTGGTACGAGCAGTACTTC. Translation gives CASSPLTSGWYEQYF.

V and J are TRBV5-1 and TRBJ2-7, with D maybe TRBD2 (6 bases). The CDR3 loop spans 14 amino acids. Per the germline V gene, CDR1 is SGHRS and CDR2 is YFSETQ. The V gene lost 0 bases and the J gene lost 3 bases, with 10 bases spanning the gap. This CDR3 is CASSLEKGLYEQYF. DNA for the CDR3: TGCGCCAGCAGCTTGGAGAAGGGACTCTACGAGCAGTACTTC.

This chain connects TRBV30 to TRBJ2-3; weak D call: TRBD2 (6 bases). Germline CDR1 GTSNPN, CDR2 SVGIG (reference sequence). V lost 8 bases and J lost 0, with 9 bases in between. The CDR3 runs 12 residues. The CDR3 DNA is TGTGCCGGGGGACTGAGCACAGATACGCAGTATTTT. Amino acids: CAGGLSTDTQYF.

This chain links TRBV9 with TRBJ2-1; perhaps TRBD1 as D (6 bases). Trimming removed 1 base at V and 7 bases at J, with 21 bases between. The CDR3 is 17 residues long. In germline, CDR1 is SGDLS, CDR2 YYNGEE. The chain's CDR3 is CASSVTQGSYRANEQFF. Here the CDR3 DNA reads TGTGCCAGCAGCGTAACACAGGGATCATACCGAGCTAATGAGCAGTTCTTC.

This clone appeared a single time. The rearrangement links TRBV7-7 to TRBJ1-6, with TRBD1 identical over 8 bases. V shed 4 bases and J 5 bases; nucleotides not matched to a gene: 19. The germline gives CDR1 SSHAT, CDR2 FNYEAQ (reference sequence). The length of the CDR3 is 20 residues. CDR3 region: CASSSRTYLRTGTDNSPLHF. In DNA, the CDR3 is TGTGCCAGCAGCTCCCGAACATATCTAAGGACAGGGACGGATAATTCACCCCTCCACTTT.

For the CDR3, the DNA is TGTGCCAGCAGCTCTCCCCCTAGCACAGATACGCAGTATTTT. Its protein product is CASSSPPSTDTQYF. The chain combines TRBV7-3 with TRBJ2-3, with D uncertain. Germline V gene lookup returns CDR1 SGHTA and CDR2 FQGTGA. The CDR3 length is 14 residues. Trimming stripped 4 bases from V and 0 bases from J, with 8 bases between. Based on the CDR3 plus reference TRBV7-3 and TRBJ2-3, the full variable domain is GAGVSQTPSNKVTEKGKYVELRCDPISGHTALYWYRQSLGQGPEFLIYFQGTGAADDSGLPNDRFFAVRPEGSVSTLKIQRTERGDSAVYLCASSSPPSTDTQYFGPGTRLTVL.

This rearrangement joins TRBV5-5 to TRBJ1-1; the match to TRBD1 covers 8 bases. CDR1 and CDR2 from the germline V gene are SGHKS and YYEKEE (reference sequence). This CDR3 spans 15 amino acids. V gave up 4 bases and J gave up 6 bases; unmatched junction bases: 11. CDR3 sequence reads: CASSNKGQAYAEAFF. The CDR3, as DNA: TGTGCCAGCAGCAACAAGGGACAGGCGTACGCTGAAGCTTTCTTT. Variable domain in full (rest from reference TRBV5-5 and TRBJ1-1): DAGVTQSPTHLIKTRGQQVTLRCSPISGHKSVSWYQQVLGQGPQFIFQYYEKEERGRGNFPDRFSARQFPNYSSELNVNALLLGDSALYLCASSNKGQAYAEAFFGQGTRLTVV.

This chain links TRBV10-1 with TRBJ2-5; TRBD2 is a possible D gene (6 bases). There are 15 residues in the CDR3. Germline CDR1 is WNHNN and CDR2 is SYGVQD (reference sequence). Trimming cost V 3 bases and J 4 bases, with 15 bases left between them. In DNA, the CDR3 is TGCGCCAGCAGTGATATACGGGGGAGCCTAGAGACCCAGTACTTC. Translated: CASSDIRGSLETQYF.

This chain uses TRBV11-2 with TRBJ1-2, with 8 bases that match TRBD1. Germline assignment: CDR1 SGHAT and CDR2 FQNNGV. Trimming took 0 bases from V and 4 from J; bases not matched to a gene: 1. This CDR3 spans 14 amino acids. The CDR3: CASSLDTGGYGYTF. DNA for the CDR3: TGTGCCAGCAGCTTAGACACAGGGGGCTATGGCTACACCTTC.

The CDR3 is CASSRQSSYNEQFF. The DNA for the CDR3 is TGCGCCAGCAGTAGACAGTCCTCCTACAATGAGCAGTTCTTC. The chain joins TRBV5-1 to TRBJ2-1, with D perhaps matching TRBD1 (5 bases). Germline V lookup: CDR1 SGHRS, CDR2 YFSETQ. Trimming shortened V by 5 bases and J by 0 bases, and 9 bases separated the two germline ends. The CDR3 spans 14 residues.